What follows describes a single TCR beta chain. The data were taken from a study of blood T cell repertoires in COVID-19. Study information: Sources were T cells, B-cell-depleted T cells, or PBMCs; the material itself was cDNA or gDNA.

The CDR3 loop spans 15 amino acids. Germline V gene data show CDR1 as SGHTA and CDR2 as FQGNSA. With 4 bases clipped from V and 5 bases from J, the junction kept 6 bases outside the gene matches. The data were produced by immunoSEQ multiplex PCR, yet TCRdb's version contains in-frame clones alone and is incomplete. Of 70,000 to 100,000 clones detected, just over 85% appear once; the ten largest clones hold nearly 45%. The rearrangement joins TRBV7-2 to TRBJ2-5; 11 bases line up with TRBD2. What was sequenced was peripheral blood. The clonotype originates from a human donor in a cohort sampled during active COVID-19. The CDR3 protein is CASSSPSGRQETQYF. In DNA, the CDR3 is TGTGCCAGCAGCTCCCCTAGCGGGAGGCAGGAGACCCAGTACTTC.